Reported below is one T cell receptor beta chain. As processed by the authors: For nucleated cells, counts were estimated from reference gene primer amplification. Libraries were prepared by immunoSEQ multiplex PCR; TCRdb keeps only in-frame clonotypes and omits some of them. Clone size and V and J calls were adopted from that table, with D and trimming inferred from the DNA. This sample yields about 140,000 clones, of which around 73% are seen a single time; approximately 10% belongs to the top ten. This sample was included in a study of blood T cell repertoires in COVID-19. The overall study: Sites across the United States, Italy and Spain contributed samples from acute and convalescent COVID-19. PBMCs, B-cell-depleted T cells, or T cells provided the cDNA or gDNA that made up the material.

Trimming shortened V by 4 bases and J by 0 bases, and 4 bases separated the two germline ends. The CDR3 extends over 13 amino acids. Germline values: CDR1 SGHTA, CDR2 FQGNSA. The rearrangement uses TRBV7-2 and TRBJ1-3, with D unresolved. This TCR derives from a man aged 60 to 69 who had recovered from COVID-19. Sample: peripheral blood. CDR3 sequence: CASSSRSGNTIYF. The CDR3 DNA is TGTGCCAGCAGCTCCCGCTCTGGAAACACCATATATTTT.